Shown below are 32 T cell receptor beta chains from a single sample sequenced in a study of OX40 agonist ivuxolimab in advanced cancers. The method was immunoSEQ multiplex PCR; TCRdb's version includes in-frame clones alone and lacks a portion of them. The sample carries tens of thousands of clones, roughly 89% recorded once. Sequenced material: CD4+ or CD8+ T cells sorted from blood, taken in a trial of the OX40 agonist ivuxolimab. These receptors all come from an adult with an advanced solid tumor such as melanoma, head and neck, liver or kidney cancer.

The chain is built from TRBV19 and TRBJ2-1; D perhaps matches TRBD2 (5 bases). Germline CDR1 and CDR2: LNHDA and SQIVND (reference sequence). The ends were cut back, 5 bases at V and 7 bases at J, with 9 bases in the middle. The CDR3 is 12 amino acids. The CDR3 DNA reads TGTGCCAGTAGTTTCGGGGAAAATGAGCAGTTCTTC. Encoded protein: CASSFGENEQFF.

This chain uses TRBV4-3 with TRBJ1-2; 7 nucleotides match TRBD1. The ends lost 1 base at V and 4 bases at J; junction bases unmatched: 6. The CDR3 is 15 residues long. Looked up from germline, CDR1 is LGHNA and CDR2 is YSLEER. Here the CDR3 DNA reads TGCGCCAGCAGCCAAGGTCCCCAGGGGGGCTATGGCTACACCTTC. Encoded protein: CASSQGPQGGYGYTF.

The chain uses TRBV7-2 and TRBJ2-5; a possible D gene is TRBD1 (6 bases). The CDR3 has 14 residues. The V gene's germline CDR1 is SGHTA and CDR2 FQGNSA. V dropped 6 bases and J dropped 5 bases, with 16 bases sitting between them. CDR3 amino acids: CASRYLGGGETQYF. CDR3 nucleotides: TGTGCCAGCAGATATTTAGGGGGTGGTGAGACCCAGTACTTC.

The J gene is TRBJ2-3, the V gene TRBV27; D is unresolved. Trimming took 5 bases from V and 3 from J, leaving 9 bases between them. Per germline, CDR1 MNHEY and CDR2 SMNVEV (reference sequence). The CDR3 totals 13 residues. The CDR3 DNA is TGTGCCAGCAGTCCCCAACGGACAGATACGCAGTATTTT. It is translated as CASSPQRTDTQYF.

This chain connects TRBV9 to TRBJ2-7; D tentatively fits TRBD1 or TRBD2 (6 bases each). In germline, CDR1 is SGDLS, CDR2 YYNGEE. CDR3 length: 15 residues. V shed 0 bases and J shed 2 bases, with 12 bases lying between them. Here the CDR3 reads CASSVGGAGTYEQYF. Here the CDR3 DNA reads TGTGCCAGCAGCGTAGGGGGGGCAGGGACCTACGAGCAGTACTTC.

The V call is TRBV28, the J call TRBJ1-2; D not resolved. The CDR3 sequence is 14 residues long. Trimming stripped 8 bases from V and 4 bases from J, with 17 bases between. From germline, CDR1 is MDHEN and CDR2 SYDVKM. The CDR3 sequence: CASLRTTPAYGYTF. As DNA, the CDR3 is TGTGCCAGCCTCAGGACCACTCCTGCCTATGGCTACACCTTC.

This clone has a single count. Other DNA sequences from this sample encode an identical CDR3 as well. The CDR3 loop is CASSVAGSYEQYF. In DNA form, the CDR3 reads TGTGCCAGCAGCGTTGCCGGCTCCTACGAGCAGTACTTC. This chain links TRBV9 with TRBJ2-7; D call uncertain. Germline assignment: CDR1 SGDLS and CDR2 YYNGEE. This CDR3 contains 13 residues. Trimming removed 2 bases at V and 0 bases at J, with 6 bases between.

V gene TRBV30 combines with J gene TRBJ1-2, with D perhaps TRBD1 (5 bases). Trimming cost V 5 bases and J 0 bases, with 13 bases left between them. The germline CDR1 and CDR2 sequences are GTSNPN and SVGIG (reference sequence). The CDR3 totals 14 residues. The CDR3 nucleotides are TGTGCCTGGGGGGGGAGGACGTCTAACTATGGCTACACCTTC. This codes for CAWGGRTSNYGYTF.

The rearrangement uses TRBV4-1 and TRBJ2-3; D gene unclear. The CDR3 has 13 residues. V lost 0 bases and J 4 bases, leaving 5 bases between the germline ends. The germline V gene encodes CDR1 MGHRA and CDR2 YSYEKL. CDR3 loop: CASSQDGADTQYF. In DNA, the CDR3 is TGCGCCAGCAGCCAAGATGGGGCAGATACGCAGTATTTT.

The rearrangement joins TRBV4-1 to TRBJ2-3, with 8 bases fitting TRBD2. Looked up from germline, CDR1 is MGHRA and CDR2 is YSYEKL. Trimming at V came to 0 bases and at J to 3 bases, leaving 8 bases not matched to a gene. The CDR3 extends over 17 amino acids. In DNA form, the CDR3 reads TGCGCCAGCAGCCAAGAGGGCGCGGGGGGCTGGACAGATACGCAGTATTTT. Its translation is CASSQEGAGGWTDTQYF.

The chain joins TRBV28 to TRBJ1-4, with D unclear. CDR3 length equals 17 residues. Germline V gene sequence: CDR1 MDHEN, CDR2 SYDVKM. Trimming left V 0 bases short and J 4 bases short, with 15 bases between. The CDR3 DNA reads TGTGCCAGCAGTTTATGGAGTGGGAGCGGTTTTAATGAAAAACTGTTTTTT. It codes for CASSLWSGSGFNEKLFF.

This chain joins TRBV2 and TRBJ2-2; D could derive from TRBD1 or TRBD2 (5 bases each). The germline CDR1 and CDR2 sequences are SNHLY and FYNNEI. The CDR3 runs to 19 residues. Deletions cut 6 bases from V and 3 bases from J, with 26 bases between. CDR3 sequence: CASSRGYLARGGDTGELFF. For the CDR3, the DNA is TGTGCCAGCAGCCGAGGTTATTTGGCCCGTGGGGGTGACACCGGGGAGCTGTTTTTT. Full variable domain (outside the CDR3, taken from reference TRBV2 and TRBJ2-2): EPEVTQTPSHQVTQMGQEVILRCVPISNHLYFYWYRQILGQKVEFLVSFYNNEISEKSEIFDDQFSVERPDGSNFTLKIRSTKLEDSAMYFCASSRGYLARGGDTGELFFGEGSRLTVL.

This clone turned up a few times. V and J are TRBV7-9 and TRBJ1-1, with unresolved D. The CDR3 loop spans 11 amino acids. Germline loops: CDR1 SEHNR, CDR2 FQNEAQ (reference sequence). Trimming removed 2 bases from V and 5 bases from J, with 3 bases in between. The CDR3 DNA sequence: TGTGCCAGCAGCTTAAGGACTGAAGCTTTCTTT. It translates to CASSLRTEAFF.

The J gene is TRBJ1-1, the V gene TRBV7-9; 9 bases align to TRBD1. Trimming took 5 bases from V and 5 from J; bases not matched to a gene: 6. The CDR3 extends over 14 amino acids. CDR1 is SEHNR and CDR2 is FQNEAQ in the germline V gene (reference sequence). CDR3 sequence (DNA): TGTGCCAGCAGCCGGGACAGGGTGCGTACTGAAGCTTTCTTT. Protein: CASSRDRVRTEAFF. The complete variable domain, with remaining parts taken from reference TRBV7-9 and TRBJ1-1, reads DTGVSQNPRHKITKRGQNVTFRCDPISEHNRLYWYRQTLGQGPEFLTYFQNEAQLEKSRLLSDRFSAERPKGSFSTLEIQRTEQGDSAMYLCASSRDRVRTEAFFGQGTRLTVV.

The gene calls are TRBV4-1 and TRBJ2-7; TRBD1 might be the D (6 bases). Germline V lookup: CDR1 MGHRA, CDR2 YSYEKL. CDR3 size: 15 residues. Trimming took off 0 bases at V and 1 base at J, with 10 bases between the two ends. In DNA, the CDR3 is TGCGCCAGCAGCCAAGATGGCAGGGGATCCTACGAGCAGTACTTC. It encodes CASSQDGRGSYEQYF.

The sample holds one count of this clone. This chain joins TRBV6-1 and TRBJ2-7; possible D gene TRBD2, 6 bases. The CDR3 spans 15 residues. The germline gives CDR1 MNHNS, CDR2 SASEGT. V lost 2 bases, J lost 4 bases, and 15 bases lay in between. The chain's CDR3 is CASSEPGWGGYEQYF. CDR3 sequence (DNA): TGTGCCAGCAGTGAACCCGGCTGGGGAGGTTACGAGCAGTACTTC.

The chain combines TRBV7-6 with TRBJ1-5; 8 bases agree with TRBD1. The V gene's germline CDR1 is SGHVS and CDR2 FNYEAQ. J lost 1 base, V lost 5 bases, and 4 bases had no gene match. This CDR3 is built from 15 residues. The DNA for the CDR3 is TGTGCCAGCAGCCCACGACAGGGGAGCAATCAGCCCCAGCATTTT. It encodes CASSPRQGSNQPQHF.

This chain joins TRBV7-2 and TRBJ1-2; D possibly corresponds to TRBD1 (6 bases). The CDR3 runs to 13 residues. Deletions cut 8 bases from V and 4 bases from J, with 14 bases between. CDR1 and CDR2 from the germline V gene are SGHTA and FQGNSA. The CDR3 DNA is TGTGCCAGCGAGGGGGGGGCAGCCTATGGCTACACCTTC. Protein product: CASEGGAAYGYTF.

V gene TRBV6-5 combines with J gene TRBJ2-5; D is uncertain. Germline V gene lookup returns CDR1 MNHEY and CDR2 SVGAGI. The CDR3 has 13 residues. V was shortened by 5 bases and J by 3 bases, with 10 bases between the two germline ends. The CDR3 protein is CASSHNYKETQYF. The CDR3 DNA is TGTGCCAGCAGTCATAACTATAAAGAGACCCAGTACTTC.

This chain uses TRBV19 with TRBJ1-2; no reliable D call. The germline V gene encodes CDR1 LNHDA and CDR2 SQIVND (reference sequence). This CDR3 comprises 11 residues. Trimming took 8 bases from V and 8 from J, leaving 12 bases between them. The CDR3 coding sequence is TGTGCCAGTCCAGGTAGGTGGGGCTACACCTTC. Amino acid sequence: CASPGRWGYTF. Using reference TRBV19 and TRBJ1-2 for the parts outside the CDR3, the full variable domain is DGGITQSPKYLFRKEGQNVTLSCEQNLNHDAMYWYRQDPGQGLRLIYYSQIVNDFQKGDIAEGYSVSREKKESFPLTVTSAQKNPTAFYLCASPGRWGYTFGSGTRLTVV.

The chain is built from TRBV7-9 and TRBJ1-6; D gene uncertain. CDR1 SEHNR and CDR2 FQNEAQ come from the germline V gene (reference sequence). V was pared by 7 bases and J by 2 bases, with 12 bases between. CDR3 length: 15 residues. The CDR3 is CASNDAETYNSPLHF. CDR3 sequence (DNA): TGTGCCAGCAACGATGCAGAGACCTATAATTCACCCCTCCACTTT.

The chain links TRBV11-2 to TRBJ1-2; 7 nucleotides match TRBD1. Germline assignment: CDR1 SGHAT and CDR2 FQNNGV. The CDR3 extends over 14 amino acids. V lost 5 bases and J lost 4; bases outside the gene matches: 7. Written as DNA, the CDR3 is TGTGCCAGCAGCCTACAGGGGTCGGGCTATGGCTACACCTTC. Its protein is CASSLQGSGYGYTF.

The DNA of the CDR3 is TGTGCCAGCAGCTTGTGGGGAGGTTTAGACTACGAGCAGTACTTC. This sequence encodes CASSLWGGLDYEQYF. This chain uses TRBV5-6 with TRBJ2-7, with a tentative D call TRBD2 (6 bases). CDR1 is SGHDT, CDR2 YYEEEE, per germline. Trimming took off 1 base at V and 3 bases at J, with 14 bases between the two ends. The CDR3 loop spans 15 amino acids. Looking up the rest from reference TRBV5-6 and TRBJ2-7 gives the full variable domain: DAGVTQSPTHLIKTRGQQVTLRCSPKSGHDTVSWYQQALGQGPQFIFQYYEEEERQRGNFPDRFSGHQFPNYSSELNVNALLLGDSALYLCASSLWGGLDYEQYFGPGTRLTVT.

The chain is built from TRBV28 and TRBJ1-1; TRBD1 matches at 9 bases. Germline V gene data show CDR1 as MDHEN and CDR2 as SYDVKM. V shed 6 bases, J shed 5 bases, and the junction held 7 bases outside the gene matches. This CDR3 contains 14 residues. CDR3 region: CASRPTGGYTEAFF. The CDR3 DNA reads TGTGCCAGCAGGCCAACAGGGGGCTATACTGAAGCTTTCTTT.

The V call is TRBV18, the J call TRBJ1-1, with D uncertain. The V end was cut by 3 bases, the J end by 1 base, with 3 bases between. There are 12 residues in the CDR3. Germline V gene sequence: CDR1 KGHSH, CDR2 LQKENI. The CDR3 bases are TGTGCCAGCTCACCGTCGAACACTGAAGCTTTCTTT. Encoded protein: CASSPSNTEAFF.

Regarding this clone: One end of the junction does not line up with germline, which may come from a read error. The sample contains more than one DNA sequence encoding this CDR3. The chain combines TRBV4-2 with TRBJ2-3; D perhaps matches TRBD2 (5 bases). This CDR3 is 15 amino acids long. CDR1 and CDR2 from the germline V gene are LGHNA and YNFKEQ. The CDR3 loop is CASSQEAASTDTQYF. The CDR3 DNA sequence: TGTGCCAGCAGCCAGGAAGCGGCAAGCACAGATACGCAGTATTTC.

CDR3 region: CASSLGSGGAEGQYF. The CDR3 region has the DNA TGTGCCAGCAGCTTAGGTTCGGGCGGTGCTGAAGGGCAGTACTTC. The chain employs TRBV7-3 and TRBJ2-7; D is unclear. The CDR3 has 15 residues. Germline V gives CDR1 SGHTA, CDR2 FQGTGA. Between the trimmed V and J ends, which lost 2 bases and 9 bases, there was a span of 20 bases. The full variable domain, completed using reference TRBV7-3 and TRBJ2-7, is GAGVSQTPSNKVTEKGKYVELRCDPISGHTALYWYRQSLGQGPEFLIYFQGTGAADDSGLPNDRFFAVRPEGSVSTLKIQRTERGDSAVYLCASSLGSGGAEGQYFGPGTRLTVT.

The chain has TRBV2 and TRBJ2-7; possibly TRBD2 for D (5 bases). V lost 9 bases to trimming and J lost 2 bases, with 14 bases between them. Germline-derived CDR1 and CDR2 are SNHLY and FYNNEI. CDR3 length: 13 residues. For the CDR3, the DNA is TGTGCCAGTACGATCCGGGGTACCTACGAGCAGTACTTC. Its protein is CASTIRGTYEQYF.

V is TRBV7-9 and J is TRBJ2-6, with D perhaps matching TRBD1 (5 bases). Trimming cost V 3 bases and J 3 bases, with 12 bases left between them. The germline gives CDR1 SEHNR, CDR2 FQNEAQ (reference sequence). This CDR3 contains 16 residues. CDR3: CASSLDGALGANVLTF. The CDR3 coding sequence is TGTGCCAGCAGCTTGGATGGGGCGCTTGGGGCCAACGTCCTGACTTTC.

The J gene is TRBJ1-1, the V gene TRBV2; the D is unclear. Germline loops: CDR1 SNHLY, CDR2 FYNNEI. Trimming shortened V by 4 bases and J by 3 bases, and 18 bases separated the two germline ends. The CDR3 extends over 16 amino acids. This chain's CDR3 is CASSARRGRPDTEAFF. CDR3 coding DNA: TGTGCCAGCAGTGCGCGACGCGGTAGACCGGACACTGAAGCTTTCTTT.

The V call is TRBV10-3, the J call TRBJ2-1; 8 bases agree with TRBD2. The CDR3 extends over 13 amino acids. The trim removed 6 bases at V and 8 bases at J, leaving 6 bases unmatched. The germline CDR1 and CDR2 sequences are ENHRY and SYGVKD. The CDR3 loop is CAISPGTRYEQFF. The DNA for the CDR3 is TGTGCCATCAGCCCCGGGACTAGGTATGAGCAGTTCTTC.

The V gene is TRBV5-1, the J gene TRBJ1-1; maybe TRBD1 (6 bases). Trimming removed 2 bases at V and 6 bases at J, with 17 bases between. CDR1 is SGHRS and CDR2 is YFSETQ in the germline V gene. The CDR3 consists of 15 residues. The CDR3 loop reads CASSFNRDSGAEAFF. Here the CDR3 DNA reads TGCGCCAGCAGCTTCAACAGGGATAGTGGGGCTGAAGCTTTCTTT. The variable domain in full, with the rest retrieved from reference TRBV5-1 and TRBJ1-1, is KAGVTQTPRYLIKTRGQQVTLSCSPISGHRSVSWYQQTPGQGLQFLFEYFSETQRNKGNFPGRFSGRQFSNSRSEMNVSTLELGDSALYLCASSFNRDSGAEAFFGQGTRLTVV.